This T cell receptor (beta chain) was recorded in a study of blood T cell repertoires in COVID-19. Study-level background: Acute and convalescent COVID-19 samples came from the United States, Italy and Spain. The cDNA or gDNA used as material had been derived from T cells, B-cell-depleted T cells, or PBMCs.

Germline CDR1 reads SGHAT; CDR2 reads FQNNGV. The CDR3 covers 12 residues. Between the trimmed V and J ends, which lost 1 base and 3 bases, there was a span of 4 bases. Study processing details: The assay estimated nucleated cells by amplifying reference gene primers. Assay used: immunoSEQ multiplex PCR; TCRdb lists only in-frame clones, some missing. Clone size and V and J calls were adopted from that table, with D and trimming inferred from the DNA. The table records more than 85,000 clones, about 80% of them present only once. The sample was peripheral blood. The sequence was obtained from a human donor in a cohort sampled during active COVID-19. The chain carries TRBV11-2 and TRBJ2-7, with D uncertain. The CDR3 sequence is CASSLALYEQYF. The CDR3 DNA sequence: TGTGCCAGCAGCTTAGCTCTCTACGAGCAGTACTTC.